Reported below is one TCR beta chain. The authors' processing: Nucleated cell number was recorded as an estimate derived from reference gene primer amplification. Only in-frame clones appear in the TCRdb table, and some are missing; sequencing was by immunoSEQ multiplex PCR. V, J and clone size derive from that table, while D and trimming were established from the DNA sequence. The sample has roughly 250,000 clones, around 83% seen once. This specimen comes from a study of blood T cell repertoires in COVID-19. The overall study: COVID-19 samples collected from the United States, Italy and Spain covered acute and convalescent phases. T cells, B-cell-depleted T cells, or PBMCs provided the cDNA or gDNA that served as material.

The germline V gene has CDR1 SNHLY and CDR2 FYNNEI. Trimming took off 6 bases at V and 4 bases at J, with 8 bases between the two ends. This CDR3 contains 12 residues. The sequenced sample was peripheral blood. The sequence derives from a woman aged 55-75 years with active or convalescent COVID-19. This chain connects TRBV2 to TRBJ2-3; no clear D. The CDR3 sequence is CASSESADTQYF. The CDR3 nucleotides read TGTGCCAGCAGCGAGTCCGCAGATACGCAGTATTTT.